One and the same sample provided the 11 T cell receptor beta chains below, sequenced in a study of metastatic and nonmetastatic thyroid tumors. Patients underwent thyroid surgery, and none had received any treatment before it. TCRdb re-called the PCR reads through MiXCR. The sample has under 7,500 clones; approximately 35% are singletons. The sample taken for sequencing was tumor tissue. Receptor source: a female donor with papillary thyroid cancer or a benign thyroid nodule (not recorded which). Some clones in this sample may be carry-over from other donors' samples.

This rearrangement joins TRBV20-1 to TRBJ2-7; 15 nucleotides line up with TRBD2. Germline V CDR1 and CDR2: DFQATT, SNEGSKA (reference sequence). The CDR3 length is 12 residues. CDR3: CSGTSGRYEQYF. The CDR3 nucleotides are TGCAGCGGGACTAGCGGGAGGTACGAGCAGTACTTC.

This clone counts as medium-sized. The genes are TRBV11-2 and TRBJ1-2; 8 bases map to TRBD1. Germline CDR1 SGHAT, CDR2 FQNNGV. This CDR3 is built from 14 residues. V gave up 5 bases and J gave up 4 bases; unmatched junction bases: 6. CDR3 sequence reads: CASSAMDRVYGYTF. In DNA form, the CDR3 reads TGTGCCAGCAGCGCCATGGACAGGGTCTATGGCTACACCTTC.

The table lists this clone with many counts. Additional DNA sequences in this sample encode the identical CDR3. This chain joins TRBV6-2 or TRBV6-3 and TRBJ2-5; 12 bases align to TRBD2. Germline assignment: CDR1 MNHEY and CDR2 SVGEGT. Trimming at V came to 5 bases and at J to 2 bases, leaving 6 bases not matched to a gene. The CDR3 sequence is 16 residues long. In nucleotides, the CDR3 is TGTGCCAGCAGTCGCCGGACTAGCGGGGAACAAGAGACCCAGTACTTC. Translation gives CASSRRTSGEQETQYF.

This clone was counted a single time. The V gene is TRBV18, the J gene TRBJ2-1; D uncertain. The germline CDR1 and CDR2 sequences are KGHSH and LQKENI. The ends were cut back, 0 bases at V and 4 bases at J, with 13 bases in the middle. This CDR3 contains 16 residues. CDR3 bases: TGTGCCAGCTCACCACCAAGTGGTGGGGTTTACAATGAGCAGTTCTTC. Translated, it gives CASSPPSGGVYNEQFF. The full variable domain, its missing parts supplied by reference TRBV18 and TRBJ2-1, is NAGVMQNPRHLVRRRGQEARLRCSPMKGHSHVYWYRQLPEEGLKFMVYLQKENIIDESGMPKERFSAEFPKEGPSILRIQQVVRGDSAAYFCASSPPSGGVYNEQFFGPGTRLTVL.

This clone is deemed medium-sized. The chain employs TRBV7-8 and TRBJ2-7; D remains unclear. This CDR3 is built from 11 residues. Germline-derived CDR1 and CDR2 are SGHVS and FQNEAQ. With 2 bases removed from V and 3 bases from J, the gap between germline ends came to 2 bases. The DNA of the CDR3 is TGTGCCAGCAGCTTATACTACGAGCAGTACTTC. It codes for CASSLYYEQYF.

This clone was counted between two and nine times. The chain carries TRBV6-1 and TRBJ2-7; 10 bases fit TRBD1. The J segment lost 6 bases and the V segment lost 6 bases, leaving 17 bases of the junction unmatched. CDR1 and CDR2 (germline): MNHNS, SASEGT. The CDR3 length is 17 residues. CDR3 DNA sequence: TGTGCCAGCAGAAGACAGGGGGCGTCGATCTCCCGATCCGAGCAGTACTTC. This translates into CASRRQGASISRSEQYF.

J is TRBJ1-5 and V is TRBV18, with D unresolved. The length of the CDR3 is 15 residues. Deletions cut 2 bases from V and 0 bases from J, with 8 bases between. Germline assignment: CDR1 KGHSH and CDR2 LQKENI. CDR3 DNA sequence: TGTGCCAGCTCACCAACAGTGAATAGCAATCAGCCCCAGCATTTT. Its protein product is CASSPTVNSNQPQHF.

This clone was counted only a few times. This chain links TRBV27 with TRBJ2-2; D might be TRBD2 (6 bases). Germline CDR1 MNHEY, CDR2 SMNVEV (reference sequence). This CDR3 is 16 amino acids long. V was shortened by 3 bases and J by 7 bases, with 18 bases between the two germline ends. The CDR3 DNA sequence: TGTGCCAGCAGTTTGTTCCGGGACTCGAAGGGCGGGGAGCTGTTTTTT. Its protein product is CASSLFRDSKGGELFF.

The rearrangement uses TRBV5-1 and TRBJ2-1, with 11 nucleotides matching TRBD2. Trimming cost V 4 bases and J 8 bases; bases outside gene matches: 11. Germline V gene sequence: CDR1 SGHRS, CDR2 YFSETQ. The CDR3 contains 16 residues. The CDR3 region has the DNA TGCGCCAGCAGCGGCCTGACTAGCGGGAAAAGGGATGAGCAGTTCTTC. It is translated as CASSGLTSGKRDEQFF.

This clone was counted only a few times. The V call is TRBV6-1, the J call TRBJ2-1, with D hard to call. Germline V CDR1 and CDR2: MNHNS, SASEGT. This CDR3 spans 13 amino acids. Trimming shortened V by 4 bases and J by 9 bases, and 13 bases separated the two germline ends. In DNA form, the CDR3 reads TGTGCCAGCAGTGGGCTACAGTCCAGTGAGCAGTTCTTC. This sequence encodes CASSGLQSSEQFF.

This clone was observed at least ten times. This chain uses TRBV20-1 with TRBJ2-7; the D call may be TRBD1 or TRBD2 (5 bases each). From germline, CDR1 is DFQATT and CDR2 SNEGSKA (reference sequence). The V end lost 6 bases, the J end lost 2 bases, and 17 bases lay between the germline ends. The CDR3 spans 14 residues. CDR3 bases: TGCAGTGCCATGAACCGGGACGGCACCTACGAGCAGTACTTC. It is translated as CSAMNRDGTYEQYF.